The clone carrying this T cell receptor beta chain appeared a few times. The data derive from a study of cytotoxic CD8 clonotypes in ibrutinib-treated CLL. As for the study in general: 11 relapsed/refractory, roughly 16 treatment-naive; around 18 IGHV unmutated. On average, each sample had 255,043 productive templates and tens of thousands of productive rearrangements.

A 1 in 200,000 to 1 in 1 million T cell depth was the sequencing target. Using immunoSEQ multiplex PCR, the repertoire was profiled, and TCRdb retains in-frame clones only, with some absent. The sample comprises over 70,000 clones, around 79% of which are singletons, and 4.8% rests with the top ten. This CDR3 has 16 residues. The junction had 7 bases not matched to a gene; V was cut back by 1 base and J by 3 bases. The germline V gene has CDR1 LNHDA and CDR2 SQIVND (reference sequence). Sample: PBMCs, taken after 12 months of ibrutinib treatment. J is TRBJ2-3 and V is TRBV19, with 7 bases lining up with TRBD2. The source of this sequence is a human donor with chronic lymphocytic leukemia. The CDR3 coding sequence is TGTGCCAGTAGTATAGGGTGGGGAGCGGGGACAGATACGCAGTATTTT. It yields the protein CASSIGWGAGTDTQYF.